This entry lists 2 T cell receptor beta chains sequenced from one sample in a study of blood T cell repertoires in COVID-19 (dated by TCRdb to 2020 to 2022). The library was obtained by the immunoSEQ multiplex PCR assay. TCRdb took over this immuneACCESS table, retaining in-frame rearrangements with V and J assigned. Such tables are incomplete; in checked studies, under half of the missing clones stem from an unresolved V gene, and the remainder is unexplained. For this sample there are approximately 280,000 clones; approximately 78% appear just once. The biggest ten clones account for about 5% of the sample. Sequences were obtained from PBMCs or T cells enriched from blood (not recorded which). Source of these receptors: a man aged 35-49 years who had been exposed to COVID-19.

The chain is built from TRBV3-1 (or the pseudogene TRBV3-2) and TRBJ2-5; 13 bases align to TRBD2. After removal of 1 base from V and 3 bases from J, the junction contained 8 bases not matched to a gene. From germline, CDR1 is LGHDT and CDR2 YNNKEL (reference sequence). The CDR3 has 18 amino acids. The CDR3 region is CASSQVSLGLAGKETQYF. Here the CDR3 DNA reads TGTGCCAGCAGCCAAGTTTCCCTGGGACTAGCGGGGAAAGAGACCCAGTACTTC.

The chain employs TRBV18 and TRBJ2-3, with 10 bases identical to TRBD2. The CDR3 is made up of 16 amino acids. Germline values: CDR1 KGHSH, CDR2 LQKENI. V lost 4 bases, J lost 2 bases, and 6 bases stayed unmatched. CDR3 nucleotide sequence: TGTGCCAGCTCACTCACTAGCGGGGTCGTCACAGATACGCAGTATTTT. It encodes CASSLTSGVVTDTQYF. The full variable domain, its missing parts supplied by reference TRBV18 and TRBJ2-3, is NAGVMQNPRHLVRRRGQEARLRCSPMKGHSHVYWYRQLPEEGLKFMVYLQKENIIDESGMPKERFSAEFPKEGPSILRIQQVVRGDSAAYFCASSLTSGVVTDTQYFGPGTRLTVL.